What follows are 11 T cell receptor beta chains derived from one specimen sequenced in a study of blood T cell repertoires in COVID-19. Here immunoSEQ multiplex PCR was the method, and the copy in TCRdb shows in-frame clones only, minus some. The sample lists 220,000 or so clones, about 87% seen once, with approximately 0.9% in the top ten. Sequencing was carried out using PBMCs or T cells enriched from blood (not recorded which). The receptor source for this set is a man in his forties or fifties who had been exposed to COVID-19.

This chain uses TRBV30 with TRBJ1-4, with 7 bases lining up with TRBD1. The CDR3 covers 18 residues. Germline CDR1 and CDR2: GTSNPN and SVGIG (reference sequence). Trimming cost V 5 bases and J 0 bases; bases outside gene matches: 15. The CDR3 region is CAWGNYRGTPATNEKLFF. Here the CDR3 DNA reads TGTGCCTGGGGGAATTACAGGGGAACCCCCGCAACTAATGAAAAACTGTTTTTT.

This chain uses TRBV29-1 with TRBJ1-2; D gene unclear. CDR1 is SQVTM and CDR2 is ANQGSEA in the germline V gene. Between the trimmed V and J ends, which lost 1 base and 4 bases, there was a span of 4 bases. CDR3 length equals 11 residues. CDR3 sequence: CSVEGSYGYTF. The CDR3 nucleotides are TGCAGCGTTGAAGGGAGCTATGGCTACACCTTC.

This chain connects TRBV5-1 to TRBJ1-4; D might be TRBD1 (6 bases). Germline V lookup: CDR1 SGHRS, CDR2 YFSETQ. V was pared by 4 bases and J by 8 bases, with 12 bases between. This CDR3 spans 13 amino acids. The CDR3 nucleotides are TGCGCCAGCAGCCCGACGGGGACAGAAAAACTGTTTTTT. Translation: CASSPTGTEKLFF.

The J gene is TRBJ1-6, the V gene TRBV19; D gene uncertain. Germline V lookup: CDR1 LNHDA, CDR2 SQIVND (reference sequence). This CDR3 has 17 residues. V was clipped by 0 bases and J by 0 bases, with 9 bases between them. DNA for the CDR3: TGTGCCAGTAGTATAGAGCACGGGAGCTCCTATAATTCACCCCTCCACTTT. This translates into CASSIEHGSSYNSPLHF. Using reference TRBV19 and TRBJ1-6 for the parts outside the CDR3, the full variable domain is DGGITQSPKYLFRKEGQNVTLSCEQNLNHDAMYWYRQDPGQGLRLIYYSQIVNDFQKGDIAEGYSVSREKKESFPLTVTSAQKNPTAFYLCASSIEHGSSYNSPLHFGNGTRLTVT.

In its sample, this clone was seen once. The CDR3 DNA sequence: TGCGCCAGCAGCTTGGCGTCGCCTCACAGTGAGCAGTTCTTC. Amino acids: CASSLASPHSEQFF. The chain combines TRBV5-1 with TRBJ2-1; no firm D call. Germline values: CDR1 SGHRS, CDR2 YFSETQ. V was pared by 0 bases and J by 9 bases, with 13 bases between. This CDR3 region has 14 residues.

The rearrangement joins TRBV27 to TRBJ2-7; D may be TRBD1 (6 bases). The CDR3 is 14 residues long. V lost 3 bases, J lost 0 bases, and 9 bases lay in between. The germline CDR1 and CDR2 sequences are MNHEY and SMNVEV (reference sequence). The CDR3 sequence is CASSFGTNSYEQYF. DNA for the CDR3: TGTGCCAGCAGTTTTGGGACAAACTCCTACGAGCAGTACTTC.

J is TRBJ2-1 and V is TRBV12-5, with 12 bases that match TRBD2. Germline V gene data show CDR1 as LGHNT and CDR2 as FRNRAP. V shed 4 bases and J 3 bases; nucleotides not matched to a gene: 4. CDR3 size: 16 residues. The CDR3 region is CASGSQLAGGYNEQFF. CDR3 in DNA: TGTGCTAGTGGTTCCCAACTAGCGGGAGGCTACAATGAGCAGTTCTTC.

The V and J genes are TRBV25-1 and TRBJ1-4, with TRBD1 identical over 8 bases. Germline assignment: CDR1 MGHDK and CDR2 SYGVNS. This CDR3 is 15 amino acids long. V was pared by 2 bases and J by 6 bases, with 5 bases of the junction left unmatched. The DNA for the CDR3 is TGTGCCAGCAGTGAAGCAGGGGGCGTACATGAAAAACTGTTTTTT. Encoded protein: CASSEAGGVHEKLFF.

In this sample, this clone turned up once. The CDR3 protein is CASSEDYQPQHF. The CDR3 bases are TGTGCCAGCAGTGAAGACTACCAGCCCCAGCATTTT. The V and J genes are TRBV6-1 and TRBJ1-5; D is unresolved. Trimming removed 1 base from V and 7 bases from J, with 5 bases in between. The CDR3 length is 12 residues. Germline V gene sequence: CDR1 MNHNS, CDR2 SASEGT.

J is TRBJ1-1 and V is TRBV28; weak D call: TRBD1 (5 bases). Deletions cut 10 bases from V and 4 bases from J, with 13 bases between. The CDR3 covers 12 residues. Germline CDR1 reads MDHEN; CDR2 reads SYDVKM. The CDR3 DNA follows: TGTGCCACCTCTCGTAGGGGCACTGAAGCTTTCTTT. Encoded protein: CATSRRGTEAFF.

CDR3 amino acids: CASRPQRGLGEKLFF. CDR3 coding DNA: TGTGCCAGTCGGCCTCAGAGAGGGTTGGGTGAAAAACTGTTTTTT. The V call is TRBV19, the J call TRBJ1-4; D uncertain. The CDR3 runs to 15 residues. V was shortened by 8 bases and J by 7 bases, with 20 bases between the two germline ends. Germline lookup yields CDR1 LNHDA and CDR2 SQIVND (reference sequence).